This passage covers 27 T cell receptor beta chains from one sample sequenced in a study of control samples from healthy donors and cancer patients. Clones were sequenced by immunoSEQ multiplex PCR, and TCRdb holds only the in-frame ones, with some missing. The table lists 400,000 to 450,000 clones, 80% to 95% of them singletons. Sample: PBMCs. Receptor source: a man aged 35 to 55 with head and neck cancer.

This chain connects TRBV28 to TRBJ1-3, with D possibly being TRBD1 (6 bases). Germline V gene sequence: CDR1 MDHEN, CDR2 SYDVKM. V was pared by 7 bases and J by 2 bases, with 27 bases between. The length of the CDR3 is 19 residues. CDR3 amino acids: CASTPPGGGSIWTGNTIYF. DNA of the CDR3: TGTGCCAGCACTCCTCCTGGTGGGGGCTCCATCTGGACTGGAAACACCATATATTTT. The full variable domain, its missing parts supplied by reference TRBV28 and TRBJ1-3, is DVKVTQSSRYLVKRTGEKVFLECVQDMDHENMFWYRQDPGLGLRLIYFSYDVKMKEKGDIPEGYSVSREKKERFSLILESASTNQTSMYLCASTPPGGGSIWTGNTIYFGEGSWLTVV.

V and J are TRBV24-1 and TRBJ1-2; no clear D gene. Trimming cost V 1 base and J 4 bases, with 0 bases left between them. CDR3 size: 11 residues. Germline lookup yields CDR1 KGHDR and CDR2 SFDVKD. CDR3 coding DNA: TGTGCCACCAGTGATTTCTATGGCTACACCTTC. The encoded protein is CATSDFYGYTF.

Comments on this clone: Distinct nucleotide sequences in the sample also encode this CDR3. The chain combines TRBV2 with TRBJ1-3; D unresolved. Germline CDR1 is SNHLY and CDR2 is FYNNEI. This CDR3 has 15 amino acids. V lost 5 bases and J lost 0, with 11 bases in between. In nucleotides, the CDR3 is TGTGCCAGCAGTCCCGGCCGTCTCTCTGGAAACACCATATATTTT. As protein: CASSPGRLSGNTIYF.

The rearrangement links TRBV9 to TRBJ1-6; no reliable D call. With 0 bases removed from V and 9 bases from J, the gap between germline ends came to 10 bases. Germline assignment: CDR1 SGDLS and CDR2 YYNGEE. The length of the CDR3 is 14 residues. In nucleotides, the CDR3 is TGTGCCAGCAGCGTAGATTTAGGCTTTTCACCCCTCCACTTT. This codes for CASSVDLGFSPLHF.

This chain joins TRBV7-9 and TRBJ1-2, with TRBD1 matching 10 bases. In germline, CDR1 is SEHNR, CDR2 FQNEAQ (reference sequence). J lost 0 bases, V lost 5 bases, and 9 bases had no gene match. This CDR3 has 17 amino acids. CDR3 DNA sequence: TGTGCCAGCAGCACCTCCGGGACAGGGGACCCTAACTATGGCTACACCTTC. Its protein product is CASSTSGTGDPNYGYTF.

CDR3 coding DNA: TGTGCCAGCAGTTGGGGTCAGGACAGGGGCTTCTATGGCTACACCTTC. Translation gives CASSWGQDRGFYGYTF. V is TRBV6-5 and J is TRBJ1-2; 9 bases map to TRBD1. Trimming removed 4 bases from V and 4 bases from J; junction bases left unmatched: 10. The CDR3 has 16 residues. Germline CDR1 and CDR2: MNHEY and SVGAGI.

The V gene is TRBV27, the J gene TRBJ2-3; the D is unclear. This CDR3 is 16 amino acids long. V dropped 3 bases and J dropped 5 bases, with 18 bases sitting between them. Germline V gene lookup returns CDR1 MNHEY and CDR2 SMNVEV (reference sequence). CDR3 coding DNA: TGTGCCAGCAGTTTGTTGCTAACTGATTCTGAAGATACGCAGTATTTT. This codes for CASSLLLTDSEDTQYF.

The chain links TRBV4-1 to TRBJ1-2; no reliable D call. The V end lost 1 base, the J end lost 8 bases, and 11 bases lay between the germline ends. Germline loops: CDR1 MGHRA, CDR2 YSYEKL. The CDR3 contains 13 residues. The CDR3 loop reads CASSQGGRRGYTF. The CDR3 DNA reads TGCGCCAGCAGCCAAGGAGGGCGGCGAGGCTACACCTTC.

This chain joins TRBV2 and TRBJ1-5; the D gene is possibly TRBD1 (6 bases). There are 14 residues in the CDR3. The germline V gene encodes CDR1 SNHLY and CDR2 FYNNEI. V was trimmed by 9 bases and J by 6 bases, leaving 18 bases between them. The chain's CDR3 is CASLSTGPGQPQHF. The CDR3 region has the DNA TGTGCCAGTCTCTCGACAGGCCCGGGTCAGCCCCAGCATTTT.

The chain is built from TRBV7-9 and TRBJ1-1; D gene ambiguous. This CDR3 is 14 amino acids long. Trimming took off 5 bases at V and 0 bases at J, with 10 bases between the two ends. Germline lookup yields CDR1 SEHNR and CDR2 FQNEAQ (reference sequence). CDR3 coding DNA: TGTGCCAGCAGCCCGACGGCGATGAACACTGAAGCTTTCTTT. Amino acid sequence: CASSPTAMNTEAFF.

This chain links TRBV6-6 with TRBJ2-2, with TRBD2 matching over 11 bases. This CDR3 has 15 amino acids. V lost 1 base and J lost 6; bases outside the gene matches: 1. CDR1 is MNHNY, CDR2 SVGAGI, per germline (reference sequence). The CDR3 DNA sequence: TGTGCCAGCAGTTACTGGGGACTAGCGGCCGGGGAGCTGTTTTTT. Residues: CASSYWGLAAGELFF.

The chain carries TRBV7-9 and TRBJ1-2, with 8 bases lining up with TRBD1. The CDR3 has 15 residues. With 6 bases clipped from V and 2 bases from J, the junction kept 8 bases outside the gene matches. The V gene's germline CDR1 is SEHNR and CDR2 FQNEAQ (reference sequence). CDR3 loop: CASSRAGGPNYGYTF. The CDR3 DNA reads TGTGCCAGCAGTCGGGCAGGGGGCCCGAACTATGGCTACACCTTC. The variable domain in full, with the rest retrieved from reference TRBV7-9 and TRBJ1-2, is DTGVSQNPRHKITKRGQNVTFRCDPISEHNRLYWYRQTLGQGPEFLTYFQNEAQLEKSRLLSDRFSAERPKGSFSTLEIQRTEQGDSAMYLCASSRAGGPNYGYTFGSGTRLTVV.

The V and J genes are TRBV11-3 and TRBJ1-1; D is undetermined. The CDR3 spans 13 residues. V was cut by 3 bases and J by 2 bases, with 7 bases left in between. Germline CDR1 and CDR2: SGHNT and YENEEA. The CDR3 spells CASSFSHNTEAFF. The DNA for the CDR3 is TGTGCCAGCAGCTTCAGCCATAACACTGAAGCTTTCTTT.

The rearrangement joins TRBV10-3 to TRBJ1-6, with TRBD1 identical over 9 bases. V was clipped by 6 bases and J by 7 bases; unmatched bases: 1. CDR1 is ENHRY and CDR2 is SYGVKD in the germline V gene. CDR3 length equals 13 residues. The CDR3 DNA reads as TGTGCCATCAGGGACAGGGGAAATTCACCCCTCCACTTT. It translates to CAIRDRGNSPLHF.

The CDR3 DNA is TGTGCCAGCAGCCAAACCGCAGGAAACTACGAGCAGTACTTC. Amino acids: CASSQTAGNYEQYF. The chain employs TRBV4-2 and TRBJ2-7; no clear D gene. Germline lookup yields CDR1 LGHNA and CDR2 YNFKEQ. The CDR3 contains 14 residues. Between the trimmed V and J ends, which lost 2 bases and 3 bases, there was a span of 11 bases.

The chain combines TRBV7-8 with TRBJ2-1; D gene ambiguous. The germline V gene encodes CDR1 SGHVS and CDR2 FQNEAQ. The CDR3 is 17 residues long. Trimming left V 1 base short and J 0 bases short, with 13 bases between. The CDR3 sequence is CASSLVQLRSSYNEQFF. The CDR3 DNA follows: TGTGCCAGCAGCTTAGTTCAGCTCAGAAGCTCCTACAATGAGCAGTTCTTC.

The chain links TRBV9 to TRBJ2-2, with 11 positions matching TRBD1. The trim removed 6 bases at V and 0 bases at J, leaving 10 bases unmatched. CDR1 is SGDLS, CDR2 YYNGEE, per germline. This CDR3 has 18 residues. The CDR3 reads CASTRGQGEGSNTGELFF. In DNA form, the CDR3 reads TGTGCCAGCACACGGGGACAGGGGGAAGGGTCGAACACCGGGGAGCTGTTTTTT.

The V gene is TRBV5-6, the J gene TRBJ2-1, with D perhaps TRBD1 (6 bases). V lost 5 bases, J lost 0 bases, and 24 bases lay in between. Germline CDR1 SGHDT, CDR2 YYEEEE. The CDR3 has 19 residues. The CDR3 DNA sequence: TGTGCCAGCAGGGGGGCAGGGGCACGACCTTTACCCTCCTACAATGAGCAGTTCTTC. Translated: CASRGAGARPLPSYNEQFF.

This clone came up once. This chain connects TRBV5-1 to TRBJ2-5, with 10 bases matching TRBD1. V was clipped by 7 bases and J by 5 bases; unmatched bases: 14. The CDR3 is 16 amino acids. The germline CDR1 and CDR2 sequences are SGHRS and YFSETQ. The CDR3 bases are TGCGCCAGCCGGGCCAGGACAGGGGGAGATTGGGAGACCCAGTACTTC. This gives the protein CASRARTGGDWETQYF.

V and J are TRBV6-1 and TRBJ1-2; D remains ambiguous. The V end was cut by 3 bases, the J end by 5 bases, with 10 bases between. The V gene's germline CDR1 is MNHNS and CDR2 SASEGT. The CDR3 length is 13 residues. CDR3: CASSETRYYGYTF. In DNA, the CDR3 is TGTGCCAGCAGTGAGACAAGATATTATGGCTACACCTTC.

A remark on this clone: It is unclear where the CDR3 begins or ends on the DNA, so no DNA is shown, and the CDR3 is as TCRdb lists it. The V and J genes are TRBV7-2 and TRBJ2-7; TRBD1 reflects the table's D call only, with no check against the DNA. Germline V lookup: CDR1 SGHTA, CDR2 FQGNSA. Both ends counted, the CDR3 spans 14 residues. Here the CDR3 reads CASSLVGQGAEGYF.

The V call is TRBV2, the J call TRBJ1-5; D is possibly TRBD1 (5 bases). CDR3 length: 16 residues. Deletions cut 6 bases from V and 4 bases from J, with 19 bases between. Per the germline V gene, CDR1 is SNHLY and CDR2 is FYNNEI. As DNA, the CDR3 is TGTGCCAGCAGAAGGTCGGGACTCGGATTTAATCAGCCCCAGCATTTT. Amino acid sequence: CASRRSGLGFNQPQHF.

The chain joins TRBV27 to TRBJ1-1; D is unresolved. Trimming took 6 bases from V and 0 from J, leaving 14 bases between them. This CDR3 has 15 amino acids. Germline V gene data show CDR1 as MNHEY and CDR2 as SMNVEV (reference sequence). This CDR3 reads CASRSPTPMNTEAFF. In DNA, the CDR3 is TGTGCCAGCAGAAGCCCGACACCTATGAACACTGAAGCTTTCTTT.

V usage is TRBV12-3 or TRBV12-4 and J usage is TRBJ1-1; D unclear. The CDR3 spans 13 residues. The ends were cut back, 7 bases at V and 5 bases at J, with 14 bases in the middle. Written as DNA, the CDR3 is TGTGCCAGCACCCTTTGGGCGGGGACTGAAGCTTTCTTT. Protein sequence: CASTLWAGTEAFF.

This clone was detected only a few times. J is TRBJ1-5 and V is TRBV3-1 (or the pseudogene TRBV3-2); D may be TRBD1 (6 bases). V was pared by 4 bases and J by 3 bases, with 13 bases between. Germline V gives CDR1 LGHDT, CDR2 YNNKEL (reference sequence). The CDR3 is 15 amino acids. The CDR3 is CASSLSGANNQPQHF. The CDR3 DNA follows: TGTGCCAGCAGCCTCTCAGGGGCGAACAATCAGCCCCAGCATTTT.

This chain joins TRBV11-2 and TRBJ2-5; tentative D call: TRBD2 (5 bases). This CDR3 is 15 amino acids long. CDR1 is SGHAT and CDR2 is FQNNGV in the germline V gene. Trimming cost V 0 bases and J 7 bases, with 15 bases left between them. The CDR3 DNA reads TGTGCCAGCAGCTTAGAACGGGAAATGGGGATGACCCAGTACTTC. Encoded protein: CASSLEREMGMTQYF.

The chain employs TRBV6-5 and TRBJ2-5; a weak D match, TRBD2 (6 bases). Trimming removed 6 bases from V and 5 bases from J, with 10 bases in between. Germline lookup yields CDR1 MNHEY and CDR2 SVGAGI. This CDR3 has 12 amino acids. The CDR3 here is CASSPTRETQYF. In nucleotides, the CDR3 is TGTGCCAGCAGCCCGACTAGGGAGACCCAGTACTTC.